The subject of this entry is one T cell receptor beta chain. What it recognizes is unknown. V lost 6 bases to trimming and J lost 6 bases; unmatched junction nucleotides: 4. Germline loops: CDR1 SEHNR, CDR2 FQNEAQ (reference sequence). The CDR3 extends over 12 amino acids. This entry belongs to a study of cytomegalovirus exposure and HLA in healthy donors. Study-level background: An earlier analysis identified 120 million or so unique TCR beta sequences in some 170 million T cells.

Vbeta (60) and Jbeta (13) primers were used in the PCR. This table comes from immunoSEQ multiplex PCR, and its TCRdb copy is limited to in-frame clones, with some not included. The table shows under 200,000 clones, with over 70% occurring only once. Findings and limits, study-wide: Indistinguishable V segments such as TRBV6-2 and TRBV6-3 were excluded.

The receptor was isolated from a man aged 35 to 55 in good health and CMV-seronegative. Sequenced sample: PBMCs. The chain uses TRBV7-9 and TRBJ2-7, with 8 bases identical to TRBD1. The DNA of the CDR3 is TGTGCCAGCAGAACCGACAGGGGCGAGCAGTACTTC. Encoded protein: CASRTDRGEQYF.